These T cell receptor beta chains were read from a single sample in a study of neurological immune-mediated disorders. TCRdb used MiXCR to reprocess the 5' RACE reads, holding one entry per CDR3 protein. Here the sample spans 35,000 to 55,000 distinct CDR3 sequences, more than 5% being singletons. What was sequenced was CD4+ T cells from blood. The receptor set was obtained from a woman aged 40 to 50 in good health. The conserved cysteine and the conserved F or W are not part of the CDR3 here. The order of the fields is V gene, J gene, CDR3 protein.

V: TRBV20-1; J: TRBJ2-3; CDR3: SAPFSGAGTDTQY
V: TRBV19; J: TRBJ1-1; CDR3: ASSMGQRLNTEAF
V: TRBV4-2; J: TRBJ2-1; CDR3: ASSQGGRDEQF
V: TRBV5-5; J: TRBJ2-6; CDR3: ASSFSNQDRVGISGANVLT
V: TRBV25-1; J: TRBJ2-1; CDR3: ASSSTTSLYNEQF
V: TRBV10-3; J: TRBJ2-7; CDR3: AISESPRGLAAGEQY
V: TRBV11-3; J: TRBJ2-3; CDR3: ASSTRDGSGDTQY
V: TRBV15; J: TRBJ2-7; CDR3: ATSRVGTGQSYEQY
V: TRBV6-5; J: TRBJ2-5; CDR3: ASSQDRVGTQY
V: TRBV24-1; J: TRBJ2-7; CDR3: ATSDWAGGRYEQY
V: TRBV4-2; J: TRBJ2-1; CDR3: ASGDGNEQF
V: TRBV5-1; J: TRBJ1-2; CDR3: ASAKDGSYGYT
V: TRBV24-1; J: TRBJ2-1; CDR3: ATSDPGLVDNEQF
V: TRBV12-3/TRBV12-4; J: TRBJ1-5; CDR3: ASSLAPAENQPQH
V: TRBV14; J: TRBJ1-1; CDR3: ASTRGAPRNTEAF
V: TRBV19; J: TRBJ1-5; CDR3: ASTISTDYSNQPQH
V: TRBV20-1; J: TRBJ2-3; CDR3: SALLADTQY
V: TRBV6-5; J: TRBJ2-3; CDR3: ASSSRGDTQY
V: TRBV20-1; J: TRBJ2-5; CDR3: SASFPGAGGETQY
V: TRBV6-2/TRBV6-3; J: TRBJ2-1; CDR3: ASSAGRRSSYNEQF
V: TRBV7-2; J: TRBJ2-2; CDR3: ASSLWGTGELF
V: TRBV2; J: TRBJ2-5; CDR3: ASTFGAGSETQY
V: TRBV7-2; J: TRBJ2-2; CDR3: ASSLVMGNTGELF
V: TRBV5-1; J: TRBJ2-3; CDR3: ASSFRTTTDTQY
V: TRBV20-1; J: TRBJ2-5; CDR3: SAEVAGVSQETQY
V: TRBV5-5; J: TRBJ2-7; CDR3: ASSLVGVGYEQY
V: TRBV5-6; J: TRBJ1-5; CDR3: ASSSGPTGTVSNQPQH
V: TRBV6-5; J: TRBJ1-4; CDR3: ASSYARWGPNEKLF
V: TRBV12-3/TRBV12-4; J: TRBJ2-1; CDR3: ASSSTSANGNEQF
V: TRBV20-1; J: TRBJ2-1; CDR3: SAASGSFGYNEQF
V: TRBV10-3; J: TRBJ1-3; CDR3: AIQGSSGNTIY
V: TRBV5-6; J: TRBJ2-3; CDR3: ASSLGLQFTDTQY
V: TRBV20-1; J: TRBJ2-7; CDR3: SAMDAGGPSYEQY
V: TRBV21-1; J: TRBJ1-5; CDR3: ASPRVDSNQPQH
V: TRBV28; J: TRBJ1-5; CDR3: ASKAPMGGQPQH
V: TRBV20-1; J: TRBJ1-5; CDR3: SASLRSPNQPQH
V: TRBV28; J: TRBJ1-2; CDR3: ASSLSRTGVIYGYT
V: TRBV25-1; J: TRBJ2-7; CDR3: ASRPPGLLNYEQY
V: TRBV6-5; J: TRBJ2-5; CDR3: ASTKGRGALTQY
V: TRBV5-1; J: TRBJ1-2; CDR3: ASSPSLSNYGYT
V: TRBV9; J: TRBJ2-3; CDR3: ASSAVGWVSTDTQY